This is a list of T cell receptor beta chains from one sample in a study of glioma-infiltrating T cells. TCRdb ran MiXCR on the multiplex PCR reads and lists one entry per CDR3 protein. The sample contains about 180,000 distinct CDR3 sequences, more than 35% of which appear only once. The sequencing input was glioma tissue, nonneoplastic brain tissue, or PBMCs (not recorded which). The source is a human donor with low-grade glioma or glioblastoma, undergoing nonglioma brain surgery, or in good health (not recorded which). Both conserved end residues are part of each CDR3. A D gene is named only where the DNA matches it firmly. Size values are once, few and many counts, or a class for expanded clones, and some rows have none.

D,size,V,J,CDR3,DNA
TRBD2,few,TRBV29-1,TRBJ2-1,CSVLRGALAGPNEQFF,TGCAGCGTCCTAAGGGGGGCGCTAGCGGGCCCTAATGAGCAGTTCTTC
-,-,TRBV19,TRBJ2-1,CASSIGTSTEQFF,TGTGCCAGTAGTATAGGCACTAGCACCGAGCAGTTCTTC
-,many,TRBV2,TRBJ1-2,CASSEMLSGDTF,TGTGCCAGCAGTGAAATGTTGAGCGGTGACACCTTC
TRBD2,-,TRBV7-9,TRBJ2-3,CASRLTSGRVTDTQYF,TGTGCCAGCAGACTGACTAGCGGGAGGGTAACAGATACGCAGTATTTT
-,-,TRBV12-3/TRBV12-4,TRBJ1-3,CASSFRHTIYF,TGTGCCAGCAGTTTCAGACACACCATATATTTT
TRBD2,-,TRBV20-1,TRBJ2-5,CSGRGTSGIKVPETQYF,TGCAGTGGTCGTGGGACTAGCGGGATAAAGGTCCCAGAGACCCAGTACTTC
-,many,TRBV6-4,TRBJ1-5,CASSAEMTGQPQHF,TGTGCCAGCAGTGCGGAGATGACGGGGCAGCCCCAGCATTTT
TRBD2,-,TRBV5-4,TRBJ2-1,CASSKTSGNLRNEQFF,TGTGCCAGCAGCAAGACTAGCGGGAATCTAAGGAATGAGCAGTTCTTC
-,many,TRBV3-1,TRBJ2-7,CASSLDPYEQYF,TGTGCCAGCAGCCTGGACCCCTACGAGCAGTACTTC
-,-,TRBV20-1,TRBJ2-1,CSASLEGEVEQFF,TGCAGTGCCAGCCTAGAGGGAGAGGTTGAGCAGTTCTTC
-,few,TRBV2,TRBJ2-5,CASSDGKGSSETKYF,TGTGCCAGCAGTGATGGGAAGGGGTCTTCAGAGACCAAGTACTTC
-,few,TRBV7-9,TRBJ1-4,CASSSSLDEKLFF,TGTGCCAGCAGCTCGTCCCTCGATGAAAAACTGTTTTTT
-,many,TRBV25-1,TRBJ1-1,CASSQTDVNTEAFF,TGTGCCAGCTCCCAGACAGATGTGAACACTGAAGCTTTCTTT
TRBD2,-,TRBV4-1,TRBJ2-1,CACSLHGLDNEQFF,TGCGCCTGCAGCCTTCATGGACTAGACAATGAGCAGTTCTTC
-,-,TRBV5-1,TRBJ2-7,CASSRERNYEQYF,TGCGCCAGCAGCAGGGAGCGAAACTACGAGCAGTACTTC
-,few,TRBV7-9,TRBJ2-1,CASIDTVYNEQFF,TGTGCCAGCATCGACACCGTTTACAATGAGCAGTTCTTC
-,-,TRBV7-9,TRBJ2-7,CASSLARGTFSYEQYF,TGTGCCAGCAGCTTAGCTAGAGGGACATTCAGCTACGAGCAGTACTTC
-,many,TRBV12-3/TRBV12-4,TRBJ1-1,CASSYFQAAEAFF,TGTGCCAGCAGTTACTTTCAGGCGGCTGAAGCTTTCTTT
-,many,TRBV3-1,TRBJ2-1,CASSQGLSSSEQFF,TGTGCCAGCAGCCAAGGACTGAGCTCAAGTGAGCAGTTCTTC
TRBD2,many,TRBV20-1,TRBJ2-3,CSARSGTNTDTQYF,TGCAGTGCTAGATCCGGGACTAACACAGATACGCAGTATTTT
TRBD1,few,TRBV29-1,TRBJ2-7,CSVRTGAYEQYF,TGCAGCGTTCGGACAGGGGCCTACGAGCAGTACTTC
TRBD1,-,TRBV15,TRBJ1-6,CATSPGQADSPLHF,TGTGCCACCAGTCCGGGACAGGCCGATTCACCCCTCCACTTT
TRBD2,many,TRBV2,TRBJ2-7,CASSVRAGYYEQYF,TGTGCCAGCAGTGTCAGAGCGGGATACTACGAGCAGTACTTC
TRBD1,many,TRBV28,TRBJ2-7,CASNPKTGEESEQYF,TGTGCCAGCAACCCAAAGACAGGGGAAGAGTCCGAGCAGTACTTC
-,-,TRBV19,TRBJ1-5,CASSIEIGRPNQPQHF,TGTGCCAGTAGTATAGAGATTGGACGCCCCAATCAGCCCCAGCATTTT
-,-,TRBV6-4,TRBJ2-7,CASSDWKGGEQYF,TGTGCCAGCAGTGACTGGAAGGGTGGAGAGCAGTACTTC